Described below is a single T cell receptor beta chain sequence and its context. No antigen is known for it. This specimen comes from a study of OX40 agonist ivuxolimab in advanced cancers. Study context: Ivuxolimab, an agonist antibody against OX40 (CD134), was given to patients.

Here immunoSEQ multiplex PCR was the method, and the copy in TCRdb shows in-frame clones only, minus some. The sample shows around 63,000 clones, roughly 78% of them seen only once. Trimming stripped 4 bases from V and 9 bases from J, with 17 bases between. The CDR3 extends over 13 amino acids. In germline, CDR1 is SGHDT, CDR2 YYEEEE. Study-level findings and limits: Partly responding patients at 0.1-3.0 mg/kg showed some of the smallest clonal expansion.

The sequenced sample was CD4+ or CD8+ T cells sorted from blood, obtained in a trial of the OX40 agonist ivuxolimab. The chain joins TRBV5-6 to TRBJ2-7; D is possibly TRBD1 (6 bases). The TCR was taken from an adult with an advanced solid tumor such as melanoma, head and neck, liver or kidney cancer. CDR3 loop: CASSTLTGLVQYF. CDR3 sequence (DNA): TGTGCCAGCAGCACCCTGACAGGTCTGGTGCAGTACTTC.